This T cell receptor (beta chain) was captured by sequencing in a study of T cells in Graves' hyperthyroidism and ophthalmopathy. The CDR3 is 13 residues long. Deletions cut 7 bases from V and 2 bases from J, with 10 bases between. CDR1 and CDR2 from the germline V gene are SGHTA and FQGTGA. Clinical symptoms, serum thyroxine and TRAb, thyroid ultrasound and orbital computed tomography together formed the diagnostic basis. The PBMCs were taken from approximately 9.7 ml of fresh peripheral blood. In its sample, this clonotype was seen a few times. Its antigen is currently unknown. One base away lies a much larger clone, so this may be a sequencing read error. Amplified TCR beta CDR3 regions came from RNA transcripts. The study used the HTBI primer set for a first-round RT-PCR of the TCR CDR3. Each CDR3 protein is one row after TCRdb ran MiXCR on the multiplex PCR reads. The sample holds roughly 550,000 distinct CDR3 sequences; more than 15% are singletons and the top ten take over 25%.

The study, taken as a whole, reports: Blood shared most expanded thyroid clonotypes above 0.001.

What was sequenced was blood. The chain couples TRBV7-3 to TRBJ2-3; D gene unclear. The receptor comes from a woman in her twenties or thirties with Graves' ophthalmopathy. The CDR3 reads CASKQQDTDTQYF. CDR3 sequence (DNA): TGTGCCAGCAAGCAACAAGACACAGATACGCAGTATTTT.